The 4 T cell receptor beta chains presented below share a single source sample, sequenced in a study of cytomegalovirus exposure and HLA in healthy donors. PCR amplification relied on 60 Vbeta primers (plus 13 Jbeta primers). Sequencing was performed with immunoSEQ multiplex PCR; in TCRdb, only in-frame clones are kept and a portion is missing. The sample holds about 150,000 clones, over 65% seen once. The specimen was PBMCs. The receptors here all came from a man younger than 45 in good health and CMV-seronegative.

The CDR3 sequence is CASSLGQGSITEAFF. The CDR3 DNA follows: TGTGCCAGTAGCCTTGGACAGGGTAGTATCACTGAAGCTTTCTTT. The chain employs TRBV19 and TRBJ1-1; 8 bases line up with TRBD1. The V and J ends lost 6 bases and 4 bases, in that order; junction bases with no gene match: 10. The CDR3 loop spans 15 amino acids. Looked up from germline, CDR1 is LNHDA and CDR2 is SQIVND (reference sequence).

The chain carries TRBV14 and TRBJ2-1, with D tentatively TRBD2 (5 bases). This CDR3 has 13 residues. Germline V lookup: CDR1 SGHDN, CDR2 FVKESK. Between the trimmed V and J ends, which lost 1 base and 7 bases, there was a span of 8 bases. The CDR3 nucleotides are TGTGCCAGCAGCCAAGGGACTTTTAATGAGCAGTTCTTC. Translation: CASSQGTFNEQFF.

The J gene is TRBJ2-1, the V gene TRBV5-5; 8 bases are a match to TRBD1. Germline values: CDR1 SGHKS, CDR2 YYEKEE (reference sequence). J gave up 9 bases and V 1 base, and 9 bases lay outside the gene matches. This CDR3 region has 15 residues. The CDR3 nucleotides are TGTGCCAGCAGCTTGATCCCCAGGGGGCAGGGTGAGCAGTTCTTC. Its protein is CASSLIPRGQGEQFF.

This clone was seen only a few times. The CDR3 sequence: CASSYGREQPQHF. CDR3 bases: TGTGCCAGCAGTTACGGCAGGGAACAGCCCCAGCATTTT. The chain links TRBV6-6 to TRBJ1-5; D may be TRBD1 (5 bases). V was clipped by 2 bases and J by 7 bases, with 9 bases between them. CDR1 is MNHNY, CDR2 SVGAGI, per germline (reference sequence). The CDR3 has 13 amino acids.